This TCR beta chain was profiled in a study of CD8+ T cells in alopecia areata. As for treatment: oral pan-JAK inhibitor, 5-10 mg twice daily. Extraction of RNA preceded its reverse transcription into cDNA, which served as the sequencing template. The table came from immunoSEQ multiplex PCR; TCRdb's copy has only in-frame clones and leaves some out. The table has 90,000 to 120,000 clones, 84% seen once. V shed 4 bases and J 5 bases; nucleotides not matched to a gene: 10. Germline CDR1 reads SEHNR; CDR2 reads FQNEAQ (reference sequence). This CDR3 is built from 18 residues. This receptor was obtained from a human donor with alopecia areata. Specimen: CD8+ T cells sorted from blood, collected at week 24, from a patient treated with tofacitinib. The chain combines TRBV7-9 with TRBJ2-1, with 14 bases matching TRBD2. The chain's CDR3 is CASSSLRTSGGTHNEQFF. Here the CDR3 DNA reads TGTGCCAGCAGCTCTCTCCGGACTAGCGGGGGGACCCACAATGAGCAGTTCTTC.